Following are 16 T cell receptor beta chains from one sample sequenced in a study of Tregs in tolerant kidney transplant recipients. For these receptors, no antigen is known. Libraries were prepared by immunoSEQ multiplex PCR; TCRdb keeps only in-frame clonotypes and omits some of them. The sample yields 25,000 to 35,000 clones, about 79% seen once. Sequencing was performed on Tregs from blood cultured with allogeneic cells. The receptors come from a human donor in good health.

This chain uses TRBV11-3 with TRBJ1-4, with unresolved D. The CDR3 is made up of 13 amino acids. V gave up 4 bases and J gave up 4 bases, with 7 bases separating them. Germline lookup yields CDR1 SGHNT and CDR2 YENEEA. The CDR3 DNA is TGTGCCAGCAGCTCCGCGGGTAATGAAAAACTGTTTTTT. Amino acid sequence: CASSSAGNEKLFF.

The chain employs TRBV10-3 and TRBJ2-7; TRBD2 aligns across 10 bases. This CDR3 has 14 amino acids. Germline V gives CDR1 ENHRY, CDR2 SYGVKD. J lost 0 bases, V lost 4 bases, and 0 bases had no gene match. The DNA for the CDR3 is TGTGCCATCAGTGGACTAGCGGGCTCCTACGAGCAGTACTTC. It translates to CAISGLAGSYEQYF.

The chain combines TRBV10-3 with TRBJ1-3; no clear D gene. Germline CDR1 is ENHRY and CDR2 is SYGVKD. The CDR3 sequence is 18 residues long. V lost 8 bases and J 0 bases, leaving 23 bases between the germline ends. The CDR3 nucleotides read TGTGCCATCTCGTCATGGGGTGGAGGTGCGCACTCTGGAAACACCATATATTTT. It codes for CAISSWGGGAHSGNTIYF.

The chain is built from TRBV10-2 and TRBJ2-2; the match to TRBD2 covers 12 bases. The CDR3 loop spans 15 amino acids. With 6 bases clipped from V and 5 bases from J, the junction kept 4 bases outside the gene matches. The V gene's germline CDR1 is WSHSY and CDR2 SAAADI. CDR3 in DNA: TGCGCCAGCAGACTTACTAGCGGGGGGACCGGGGAGCTGTTTTTT. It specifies CASRLTSGGTGELFF.

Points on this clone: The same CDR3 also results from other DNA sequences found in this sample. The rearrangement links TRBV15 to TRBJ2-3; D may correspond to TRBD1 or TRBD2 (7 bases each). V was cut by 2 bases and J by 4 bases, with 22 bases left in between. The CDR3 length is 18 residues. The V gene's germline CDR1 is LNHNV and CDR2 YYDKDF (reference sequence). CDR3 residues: CATSRWGRGRNRPDTQYF. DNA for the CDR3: TGTGCCACCAGCAGATGGGGGAGGGGGCGGAATCGACCAGATACGCAGTATTTT.

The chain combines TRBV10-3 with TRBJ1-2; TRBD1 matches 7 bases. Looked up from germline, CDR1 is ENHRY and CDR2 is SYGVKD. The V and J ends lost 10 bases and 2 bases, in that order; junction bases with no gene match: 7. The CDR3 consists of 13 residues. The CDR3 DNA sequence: TGTGCCAGTCGGGACAGCTCGAACTATGGCTACACCTTC. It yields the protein CASRDSSNYGYTF.

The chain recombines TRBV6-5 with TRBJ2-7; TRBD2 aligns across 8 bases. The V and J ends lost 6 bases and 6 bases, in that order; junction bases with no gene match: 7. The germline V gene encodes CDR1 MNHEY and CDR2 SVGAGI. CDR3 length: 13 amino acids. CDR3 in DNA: TGTGCCAGCAGATCGGGAGGGCCCCTCGAGCAGTACTTC. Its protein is CASRSGGPLEQYF.

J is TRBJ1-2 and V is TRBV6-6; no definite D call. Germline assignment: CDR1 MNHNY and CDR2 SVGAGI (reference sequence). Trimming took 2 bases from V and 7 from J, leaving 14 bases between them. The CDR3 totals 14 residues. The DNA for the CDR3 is TGTGCCAGCAGTTACGTCGCGGGTCGGGGTGGCTACACCTTC. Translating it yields CASSYVAGRGGYTF.

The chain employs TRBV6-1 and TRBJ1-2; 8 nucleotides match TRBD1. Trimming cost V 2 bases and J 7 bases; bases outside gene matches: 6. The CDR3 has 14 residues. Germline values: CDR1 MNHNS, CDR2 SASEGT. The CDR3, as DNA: TGTGCCAGCAGTGAATGGGGGGACAGGCGTGGCTACACCTTC. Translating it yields CASSEWGDRRGYTF.

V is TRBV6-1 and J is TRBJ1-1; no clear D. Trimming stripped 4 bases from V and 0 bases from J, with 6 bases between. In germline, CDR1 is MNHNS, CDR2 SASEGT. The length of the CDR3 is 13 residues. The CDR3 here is CASSAILNTEAFF. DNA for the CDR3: TGTGCCAGCAGTGCTATATTGAACACTGAAGCTTTCTTT.

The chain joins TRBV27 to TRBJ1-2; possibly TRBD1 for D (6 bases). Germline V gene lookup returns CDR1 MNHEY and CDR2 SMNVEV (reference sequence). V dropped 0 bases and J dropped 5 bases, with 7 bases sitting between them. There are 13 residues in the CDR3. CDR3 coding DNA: TGTGCCAGCAGTTTATCAGGGGGTTATGGCTACACCTTC. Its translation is CASSLSGGYGYTF.

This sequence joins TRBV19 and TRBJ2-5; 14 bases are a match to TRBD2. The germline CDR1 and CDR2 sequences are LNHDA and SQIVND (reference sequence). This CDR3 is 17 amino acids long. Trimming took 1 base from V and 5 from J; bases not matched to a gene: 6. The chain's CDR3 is CASSIGTSGRIGETQYF. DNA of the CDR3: TGTGCCAGTAGTATAGGGACTAGCGGGAGGATCGGGGAGACCCAGTACTTC.

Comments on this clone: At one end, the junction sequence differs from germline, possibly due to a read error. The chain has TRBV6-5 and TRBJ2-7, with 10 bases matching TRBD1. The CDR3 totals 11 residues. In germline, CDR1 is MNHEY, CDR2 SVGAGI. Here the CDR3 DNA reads TGTGCCAGCAGCCGACAGGGGGCGGTAATCTTC. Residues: CASSRQGAVIF.

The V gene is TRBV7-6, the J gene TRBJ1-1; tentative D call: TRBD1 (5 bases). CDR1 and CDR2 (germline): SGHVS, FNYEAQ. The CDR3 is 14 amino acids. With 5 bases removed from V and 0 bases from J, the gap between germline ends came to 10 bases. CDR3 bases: TGTGCCAGCAGCCCCGGACACATGAACACTGAAGCTTTCTTT. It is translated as CASSPGHMNTEAFF.

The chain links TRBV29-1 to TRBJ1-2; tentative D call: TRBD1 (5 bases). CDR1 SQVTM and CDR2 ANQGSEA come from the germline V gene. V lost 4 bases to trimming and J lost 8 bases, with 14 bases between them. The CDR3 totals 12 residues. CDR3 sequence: CSVGTRRDGYTF. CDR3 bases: TGCAGCGTTGGTACCCGTCGGGACGGCTACACCTTC. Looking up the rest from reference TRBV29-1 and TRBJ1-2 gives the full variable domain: SAVISQKPSRDICQRGTSLTIQCQVDSQVTMMFWYRQQPGQSLTLIATANQGSEATYESGFVIDKFPISRPNLTFSTLTVSNMSPEDSSIYLCSVGTRRDGYTFGSGTRLTVV.

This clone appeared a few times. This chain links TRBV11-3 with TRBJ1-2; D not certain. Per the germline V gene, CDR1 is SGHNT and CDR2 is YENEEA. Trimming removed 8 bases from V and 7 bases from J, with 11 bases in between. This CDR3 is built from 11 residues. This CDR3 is CASGRLGGYTF. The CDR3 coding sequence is TGTGCCAGCGGCCGACTGGGTGGCTACACCTTC.